The sequence of this T cell receptor beta chain was determined in a study of blood T cells in healthy people across ages (dated by TCRdb to between 2014 and 2017). Background on the whole study: In model experiments, template switching captured roughly one uniquely barcoded TCR beta cDNA molecule for every two T cells. The study measured age-related changes in TCR beta repertoire diversity using deep sequencing normalized with unique cDNA molecular identifiers. Four age groups were formed from the donors: young (average approximately 16 years), middle-aged (approximately 39), aged (roughly 58) and long-lived (less than 85). Donors of different ages were randomly distributed across sequencing lanes to avoid experimental bias. Using the same blood draw, the study looked at two additional independent replicas of 1 million unique cDNA reads for two donors, one aged 18 to 30 and the other aged 80 or older. The research as a whole found: Compared with the aged group, more naive CD4+ T cells, fewer expanded clones and increased TCR diversity were shown by the long-lived group, suggesting age selection. Since profiling was done on bulk unsorted PBMCs, naive and antigen-experienced compartments could not be conclusively compared. Because the CMV infection status of the donors was unknown, age-related changes in expanded clonotypes may potentially have been confounded. Observed TCR beta diversity per million T cells fell roughly linearly with age, and a significant reduction was already apparent by age around 40. There was a strong correlation between observed TCR beta diversity and the percentage of naive T cells measured by flow cytometry. Estimates of total diversity from one million sequenced T cells were regarded as lower bounds and underestimates.

The 35 to 40 donors, aged about 6 to 95 years, were systemically healthy Caucasian individuals from Russia. Approximately 9.3 milliliters of peripheral blood were drawn from each donor into EDTA-treated Vacutainer tubes. Ficoll-Paque density-gradient centrifugation was used to isolate PBMCs, with at least 7 million per sample. Total RNA was extracted from PBMCs with Trizol reagent, with at least 6 micrograms obtained per sample. For every donor, an aliquot of PBMCs went through flow cytometry to measure the percentages of naive CD45RAhigh/CD27high T cells. CDR1 and CDR2, looked up from the germline V gene, are SGHTA and FQGNSA. From the cysteine through the phenylalanine, the CDR3 covers 16 amino acids. The DNA shown is the 48-base CDR3, in frame from base 1. Libraries were prepared through 5' RACE. The listed sequencing device is Illumina HiSeq 2500. A second PCR of roughly 7 to 11 cycles was performed with a sample-barcoded 5' primer and a J-beta primer mix. A template-switch 5' adaptor carrying 12 random nucleotides introduced a unique molecular identifier onto each TCR beta cDNA molecule. Each sample yielded at least 2.5 million CDR3-containing paired-end reads. First-strand cDNA synthesis was performed from all RNA using the Mint cDNA synthesis kit, with priming by a TRBC-specific oligonucleotide. Following uracil-DNA glycosylase treatment, all cDNA underwent a first 18-cycle PCR with the universal primers M1SS and BC2_uni_R. The original methods were these. Each sample was normalized by randomly selecting 1 million high-quality reads, each carrying a distinct molecular identifier. Instead of being binned into consensus sequences, reads that shared molecular identifiers were thrown out. MiTCR, with a Q25 quality threshold and the strictest error-elimination algorithm, was used for CDR3 identification, clonotype clustering and error correction. A nonparametric unseen species model with Euler transformation was used to estimate a lower bound on total TCR beta diversity. In-frame beta chains were kept once TCRdb had trimmed the public reads at Q25 with fastp and called clones with MiXCR. Duplicate CDR3 protein sequences are folded into a single record with the most common DNA and genes. These V and J calls derive from TCRdb rather than the authors' analysis. Here the sample has 980,000 or so distinct CDR3 sequences; 48% occur a single time. The ten largest clones take up roughly 13% of the sample.

Remarks on this clonotype: Its cognate antigen has yet to be identified. A junction end diverges from the germline sequence, so it may reflect a read error.

The sequenced sample consisted of blood. This clonotype originated in a man in his thirties or forties in good health. The rearranged segments are TRBV7-2 and TRBJ1-6; the D gene is possibly TRBD1, with 6 bases matching. CDR3 region: CASSLARGGGRSPLHF. DNA sequence: TGTGCCAGCAGCTTAGCGCGGGGAGGGGGGCGTTCACCTCTCCACTTT. With the portions outside the CDR3 filled from the reference TRBV7-2 and TRBJ1-6 genes, the complete variable region becomes GAGVSQSPSNKVTEKGKDVELRCDPISGHTALYWYRQSLGQGLEFLIYFQGNSAPDKSGLPSDRFSAERTGGSVSTLTIQRTQQEDSAVYLCASSLARGGGRSPLHFGNGTRLTVT.